Listed here are 25 T cell receptor beta chains from one sample, sequenced in a study of shared T cell receptors in the human thymus. Only in-frame clones appear in the TCRdb table, and some are missing; sequencing was by immunoSEQ multiplex PCR. Seen here are 650,000 to 950,000 clones, approximately 83% observed once, and the top ten hold around 0.0094%. Separately, the same data were catalogued under a study of human thymus T cells.

Input material: thymocytes. The receptors shown here come from a girl under three years old with a congenital heart defect.

The chain is built from TRBV25-1 and TRBJ1-4; D not certain. The germline V gene has CDR1 MGHDK and CDR2 SYGVNS. Trimming shortened V by 2 bases and J by 7 bases, and 2 bases separated the two germline ends. The CDR3 sequence is 11 residues long. CDR3 nucleotide sequence: TGTGCCAGCAGTGAACGTGAAAAACTGTTTTTT. Translated, it gives CASSEREKLFF.

The chain joins TRBV2 to TRBJ2-7; D call uncertain. Trimming stripped 7 bases from V and 6 bases from J, with 13 bases between. Germline values: CDR1 SNHLY, CDR2 FYNNEI. This CDR3 spans 12 amino acids. The CDR3 loop reads CASTSTGPEQYF. CDR3 sequence (DNA): TGTGCCAGCACTTCAACTGGGCCCGAGCAGTACTTC.

The V gene is TRBV19, the J gene TRBJ1-2, with D perhaps matching TRBD1 (5 bases). This CDR3 comprises 16 residues. V lost 7 bases and J lost 14, with 32 bases in between. Germline V gene data show CDR1 as LNHDA and CDR2 as SQIVND (reference sequence). The CDR3 sequence: CASKTECGKGIHRYTF. The CDR3 region has the DNA TGTGCCAGTAAAACGGAATGTGGTAAGGGGATCCATCGGTATACCTTC.

This clone is a singleton in its sample. The J gene is TRBJ1-1, the V gene TRBV6-5; D possibly corresponds to TRBD1 (5 bases). The CDR3 covers 15 residues. V was cut by 7 bases and J by 5 bases, with 20 bases left in between. CDR1 is MNHEY, CDR2 SVGAGI, per germline. Written as DNA, the CDR3 is TGTGCCAGCAACAAACACAGACCGGGGGGGACTGAAGCTTTCTTT. It is translated as CASNKHRPGGTEAFF.

The V call is TRBV18, the J call TRBJ1-2; D perhaps matches TRBD1 (5 bases). Trimming left V 5 bases short and J 6 bases short, with 16 bases between. Germline-derived CDR1 and CDR2 are KGHSH and LQKENI. The CDR3 spans 14 residues. The CDR3, as DNA: TGTGCCAGCTCAGCAATATCTACAGGAAATGGCTACACCTTC. Residues: CASSAISTGNGYTF.

The V and J genes are TRBV6-5 and TRBJ2-7; TRBD1 is a possible D gene (6 bases). The CDR3 has 14 residues. Germline CDR1 is MNHEY and CDR2 is SVGAGI. V lost 6 bases and J 9 bases, leaving 21 bases between the germline ends. This CDR3 is CASSESPQGRRQYF. In DNA form, the CDR3 reads TGTGCCAGCAGCGAAAGTCCCCAGGGGCGCCGGCAGTACTTC.

The rearrangement uses TRBV6-5 and TRBJ1-1, with 7 bases lining up with TRBD1. The V segment lost 5 bases and the J segment 3 bases; nucleotides outside the gene matches: 6. The CDR3 consists of 14 residues. The V gene's germline CDR1 is MNHEY and CDR2 SVGAGI. CDR3 DNA: TGTGCCAGCAGTGAAAAAACAGGGGACACTGAAGCTTTCTTT. Protein sequence: CASSEKTGDTEAFF.

The rearrangement joins TRBV5-6 to TRBJ1-2; D gene unclear. Germline lookup yields CDR1 SGHDT and CDR2 YYEEEE. This CDR3 is 12 amino acids long. Trimming took 2 bases from V and 4 from J, leaving 6 bases between them. The CDR3 DNA follows: TGTGCCAGCAGCTTCAGGATCTATGGCTACACCTTC. Its protein is CASSFRIYGYTF. Full variable domain (outside the CDR3, taken from reference TRBV5-6 and TRBJ1-2): DAGVTQSPTHLIKTRGQQVTLRCSPKSGHDTVSWYQQALGQGPQFIFQYYEEEERQRGNFPDRFSGHQFPNYSSELNVNALLLGDSALYLCASSFRIYGYTFGSGTRLTVV.

This clone was observed a single time. The CDR3 sequence is CASTPTGYTGELFF. The CDR3 DNA is TGTGCCAGCACCCCGACAGGGTATACCGGGGAGCTGTTTTTT. This chain links TRBV9 with TRBJ2-2, with TRBD1 matching over 7 bases. The CDR3 is made up of 14 amino acids. J lost 5 bases, V lost 6 bases, and 7 bases had no gene match. From germline, CDR1 is SGDLS and CDR2 YYNGEE.

The chain recombines TRBV28 with TRBJ2-2, with 8 bases fitting TRBD1. The germline V gene encodes CDR1 MDHEN and CDR2 SYDVKM. Unmatched junction bases numbered 14, after V lost 9 bases and J lost 2 bases. CDR3 size: 17 residues. In DNA, the CDR3 is TGTGCCAGTACCGTTGACAGGGGCGTTAGTAACACCGGGGAGCTGTTTTTT. It is translated as CASTVDRGVSNTGELFF.

This clone came up a few times. The chain links TRBV9 to TRBJ2-5; 9 bases are shared with TRBD2. Germline CDR1 reads SGDLS; CDR2 reads YYNGEE. With 0 bases clipped from V and 4 bases from J, the junction kept 7 bases outside the gene matches. This CDR3 has 16 amino acids. CDR3 nucleotide sequence: TGTGCCAGCAGCGTAGAAGGTAGCGGGGGACTAGAGACCCAGTACTTC. Protein sequence: CASSVEGSGGLETQYF.

This clone was observed once. V gene TRBV5-1 combines with J gene TRBJ2-7, with D uncertain. The germline CDR1 and CDR2 sequences are SGHRS and YFSETQ. V was pared by 0 bases and J by 3 bases, with 10 bases between. The CDR3 spans 14 residues. CDR3 residues: CASSLATAIYEQYF. CDR3 nucleotides: TGCGCCAGCAGCTTGGCAACAGCAATCTACGAGCAGTACTTC.

This chain joins TRBV6-7 and TRBJ2-2; TRBD1 might be the D (5 bases). TRBV6-7 is flagged as an ORF with uncertain function. The length of the CDR3 is 17 residues. Between the trimmed V and J ends, which lost 6 bases and 3 bases, there was a span of 20 bases. CDR3 nucleotide sequence: TGTGCCAGCAGGTCCCCCAGGGAAGAGAAGGACACCGGGGAGCTGTTTTTT. It yields the protein CASRSPREEKDTGELFF.

The chain carries TRBV5-1 and TRBJ2-1; 14 bases match TRBD2. The CDR3 consists of 21 residues. Germline V gene lookup returns CDR1 SGHRS and CDR2 YFSETQ. J lost 0 bases, V lost 1 base, and 12 bases had no gene match. The CDR3 sequence is CASSLRVWGLAGERSYNEQFF. CDR3 coding DNA: TGCGCCAGCAGCTTGAGAGTGTGGGGACTAGCGGGGGAGCGCTCCTACAATGAGCAGTTCTTC.

The genes are TRBV5-1 and TRBJ1-2, with D possibly TRBD1 on 6 matching bases. V dropped 0 bases and J dropped 7 bases, with 13 bases sitting between them. Germline V gene lookup returns CDR1 SGHRS and CDR2 YFSETQ. The length of the CDR3 is 14 residues. The CDR3 is CASSLVPGESGYTF. The DNA for the CDR3 is TGCGCCAGCAGCTTGGTTCCAGGGGAGTCTGGCTACACCTTC. The full variable domain, in which reference TRBV5-1 and TRBJ1-2 provide the parts outside the CDR3, is KAGVTQTPRYLIKTRGQQVTLSCSPISGHRSVSWYQQTPGQGLQFLFEYFSETQRNKGNFPGRFSGRQFSNSRSEMNVSTLELGDSALYLCASSLVPGESGYTFGSGTRLTVV.

The rearrangement uses TRBV6-6 and TRBJ1-2, with 8 positions matching TRBD1. After removal of 6 bases from V and 5 bases from J, the junction contained 11 bases not matched to a gene. Germline V gene data show CDR1 as MNHNY and CDR2 as SVGAGI (reference sequence). The CDR3 spans 15 residues. The DNA for the CDR3 is TGTGCCAGCAGGTCGAACAGGGGGGAGAGATATGGCTACACCTTC. Encoded protein: CASRSNRGERYGYTF.

CDR3: CASSSLGGARLQETQYF. The CDR3 coding sequence is TGTGCCAGCAGCTCCCTTGGCGGGGCGCGATTACAAGAGACCCAGTACTTC. The V call is TRBV7-4, the J call TRBJ2-5; a weak D match, TRBD2 (6 bases). Germline CDR1 SGHVT, CDR2 SQSDAQ. This CDR3 spans 17 amino acids. V dropped 4 bases and J dropped 2 bases, with 20 bases sitting between them.

The chain recombines TRBV9 with TRBJ2-5, with 7 positions matching TRBD1. Germline CDR1 is SGDLS and CDR2 is YYNGEE. The CDR3 contains 17 residues. V was clipped by 3 bases and J by 3 bases; unmatched bases: 14. CDR3 region: CASSGGRWRQGEETQYF. DNA for the CDR3: TGTGCCAGCAGCGGCGGTCGCTGGAGGCAGGGGGAAGAGACCCAGTACTTC.

This clone occurred a few times. The V call is TRBV5-6, the J call TRBJ1-1, with 12 bases lining up with TRBD1. This CDR3 contains 15 residues. V was pared by 4 bases and J by 5 bases, with 6 bases of the junction left unmatched. Germline V gene data show CDR1 as SGHDT and CDR2 as YYEEEE. The CDR3 protein is CASSPGQGARTEAFF. CDR3 nucleotide sequence: TGTGCCAGCAGCCCGGGACAGGGGGCGAGAACTGAAGCTTTCTTT.

The CDR3 loop is CASSENRGSGNTIYF. The CDR3 coding sequence is TGTGCCAGCAGTGAAAACAGGGGGTCCGGAAACACCATATATTTT. The chain links TRBV25-1 to TRBJ1-3; 8 nucleotides align to TRBD1. V gave up 2 bases and J gave up 4 bases; unmatched junction bases: 4. Germline V lookup: CDR1 MGHDK, CDR2 SYGVNS. The CDR3 consists of 15 residues.

A word on this clone: The same CDR3 can be traced to other DNA sequences in this sample. This chain connects TRBV5-4 to TRBJ1-5; 7 bases fit TRBD1. CDR1 is SGHNT and CDR2 is YYREEE in the germline V gene (reference sequence). The CDR3 contains 13 residues. V was clipped by 4 bases and J by 4 bases; unmatched bases: 2. CDR3 coding DNA: TGTGCCAGCAGCAGGGGACAGAATCAGCCCCAGCATTTT. Amino acid sequence: CASSRGQNQPQHF. Together with reference TRBV5-4 and TRBJ1-5, the CDR3 gives the full variable domain: ETGVTQSPTHLIKTRGQQVTLRCSSQSGHNTVSWYQQALGQGPQFIFQYYREEENGRGNFPPRFSGLQFPNYSSELNVNALELDDSALYLCASSRGQNQPQHFGDGTRLSIL.

This chain uses TRBV12-5 with TRBJ2-1; D is perhaps TRBD1 (6 bases). The CDR3 sequence is 22 residues long. Germline CDR1 reads LGHNT; CDR2 reads FRNRAP. Trimming removed 2 bases from V and 5 bases from J, with 34 bases in between. CDR3 sequence reads: CASGLRGVGQLAASPLHNEQFF. CDR3 DNA sequence: TGTGCTAGTGGTTTGAGGGGTGTGGGACAACTGGCAGCTAGTCCCCTACACAATGAGCAGTTCTTC.

The J gene is TRBJ2-7, the V gene TRBV5-3; TRBD1 agrees at 10 bases. TRBV5-3 is an open reading frame whose function is uncertain. The CDR3 sequence is 15 residues long. After removal of 10 bases from V and 1 base from J, the junction contained 11 bases not matched to a gene. CDR3 in amino acids: CAASTGTGDSYEQYF. The CDR3 bases are TGTGCCGCTTCGACCGGGACAGGGGATTCCTACGAGCAGTACTTC.

The chain uses TRBV14 and TRBJ1-4; the match to TRBD1 covers 7 bases. The CDR3 is 17 amino acids. The germline V gene encodes CDR1 SGHDN and CDR2 FVKESK. The V and J ends lost 1 base and 0 bases, in that order; junction bases with no gene match: 5. As DNA, the CDR3 is TGTGCCAGCAGCCAAGGCAGGGGGATAACAACTAATGAAAAACTGTTTTTT. This encodes CASSQGRGITTNEKLFF.

This rearrangement joins TRBV5-5 to TRBJ1-2, with 8 bases matching TRBD1. The CDR3 runs to 15 residues. Germline V gives CDR1 SGHKS, CDR2 YYEKEE (reference sequence). V dropped 4 bases and J dropped 3; count of bases not matched to a gene: 8. CDR3 sequence (DNA): TGTGCCAGCAGCATCCCGACAGGGGAAGACTATGGCTACACCTTC. This sequence encodes CASSIPTGEDYGYTF.